The 23 T cell receptor beta chains below come from one sample, sequenced in a study of cytomegalovirus exposure and HLA in healthy donors. PCR used 60 Vbeta primers and 13 Jbeta primers. The data were produced by immunoSEQ multiplex PCR, yet TCRdb's version contains in-frame clones alone and is incomplete. Of about 160,000 clones listed, about three quarters are singletons. The sample comprised PBMCs. The origin of the receptors is a woman under 40 in good health and CMV-seronegative.

The chain employs TRBV5-4 and TRBJ2-4; possible D gene TRBD2, 6 bases. From germline, CDR1 is SGHNT and CDR2 YYREEE (reference sequence). The CDR3 extends over 18 amino acids. The V end was cut by 0 bases, the J end by 1 base, with 17 bases between. The CDR3 nucleotides are TGTGCCAGCAGCTTGGGTATTCCGGGAGTGGCGGCCAAAAACATTCAGTACTTC. Protein: CASSLGIPGVAAKNIQYF.

J is TRBJ2-1 and V is TRBV29-1; 8 bases line up with TRBD2. This CDR3 has 11 amino acids. J was trimmed by 16 bases and V by 8 bases; bases with no gene match: 13. Germline CDR1 is SQVTM and CDR2 is ANQGSEA. The CDR3 reads CSLRTGTRDFF. The CDR3 DNA follows: TGCAGCCTAAGAACCGGGACTAGGGACTTCTTC.

In nucleotides, the CDR3 is TGTGCCAGCAGTGGACAGGGGGCGCGAACAGAGACCCAGTACTTC. Encoded protein: CASSGQGARTETQYF. The rearrangement uses TRBV2 and TRBJ2-5, with 10 bases fitting TRBD1. The CDR3 is 15 residues long. Per germline, CDR1 SNHLY and CDR2 FYNNEI. V lost 4 bases to trimming and J lost 4 bases; unmatched junction nucleotides: 6.

The chain is built from TRBV10-3 and TRBJ2-1; TRBD1 matches at 10 bases. Germline CDR1 and CDR2: ENHRY and SYGVKD. The CDR3 has 14 residues. Trimming removed 6 bases from V and 5 bases from J; junction bases left unmatched: 4. CDR3 in DNA: TGTGCCATCAGGTGGACAGGGGGGAACAATGAGCAGTTCTTC. Its translation: CAIRWTGGNNEQFF.

The chain has TRBV7-8 and TRBJ1-5; D is ambiguous. Germline V gene lookup returns CDR1 SGHVS and CDR2 FQNEAQ. CDR3 length: 16 amino acids. Trimming shortened V by 6 bases and J by 4 bases, and 19 bases separated the two germline ends. CDR3 loop: CASSHQLPPGNQPQHF. CDR3 DNA sequence: TGTGCCAGCAGTCACCAATTACCTCCAGGAAATCAGCCCCAGCATTTT.

This chain uses TRBV5-6 with TRBJ1-4; a weak D match, TRBD1 (6 bases). CDR1 and CDR2 (germline): SGHDT, YYEEEE. The CDR3 length is 14 residues. The V gene lost 2 bases and the J gene lost 8 bases, with 13 bases spanning the gap. The CDR3 bases are TGTGCCAGCAGCTTTTCGGGGGGCGCGGAAAAACTGTTTTTT. Translating gives CASSFSGGAEKLFF.

This chain links TRBV18 with TRBJ2-1, with TRBD2 as a possible D gene (5 bases). CDR1 is KGHSH, CDR2 LQKENI, per germline. Trimming shortened V by 6 bases and J by 9 bases, and 21 bases separated the two germline ends. This CDR3 has 15 amino acids. As DNA, the CDR3 is TGTGCCAGCTCCCTGGTGGAAGGGTTCGCGGGTGAGCAGTTCTTC. Its translation: CASSLVEGFAGEQFF.

V and J are TRBV19 and TRBJ2-1; TRBD1 might be the D (6 bases). V dropped 7 bases and J dropped 4 bases, with 8 bases sitting between them. CDR1 and CDR2 from the germline V gene are LNHDA and SQIVND (reference sequence). The length of the CDR3 is 12 residues. Here the CDR3 reads CASKTGYNEQFF. The CDR3 bases are TGTGCCAGTAAGACAGGTTACAATGAGCAGTTCTTC.

The rearrangement links TRBV19 to TRBJ1-1, with a possible D match to TRBD1 (5 bases). Per the germline V gene, CDR1 is LNHDA and CDR2 is SQIVND (reference sequence). The V gene lost 8 bases and the J gene lost 11 bases, with 21 bases spanning the gap. There are 13 residues in the CDR3. The CDR3 sequence is CASLTEDNKVAFF. CDR3 coding DNA: TGTGCCAGTCTGACTGAGGACAACAAGGTGGCTTTCTTT.

The V gene is TRBV6-5, the J gene TRBJ1-1; D might be TRBD1 (6 bases). Looked up from germline, CDR1 is MNHEY and CDR2 is SVGAGI. The CDR3 contains 14 residues. The V gene lost 0 bases and the J gene lost 5 bases, with 10 bases spanning the gap. CDR3 sequence: CASSYSRGATEAFF. CDR3 nucleotide sequence: TGTGCCAGCAGTTACTCGCGGGGGGCTACTGAAGCTTTCTTT.

The chain uses TRBV2 and TRBJ2-5, with 10 bases aligning to TRBD2. In germline, CDR1 is SNHLY, CDR2 FYNNEI. CDR3 size: 15 residues. Losses at the gene ends were 6 bases for V and 1 base for J; bases not matched to a gene: 5. The CDR3 sequence is CASRELAGIQETQYF. Written as DNA, the CDR3 is TGTGCCAGCAGGGAACTAGCGGGGATCCAAGAGACCCAGTACTTC. Full variable domain (missing parts from reference TRBV2 and TRBJ2-5): EPEVTQTPSHQVTQMGQEVILRCVPISNHLYFYWYRQILGQKVEFLVSFYNNEISEKSEIFDDQFSVERPDGSNFTLKIRSTKLEDSAMYFCASRELAGIQETQYFGPGTRLLVL.

This clone was seen a few times. The chain is built from TRBV28 and TRBJ2-1; TRBD2 is a possible D gene (6 bases). CDR3 length: 13 amino acids. V lost 4 bases and J lost 3, with 7 bases in between. The germline gives CDR1 MDHEN, CDR2 SYDVKM. For the CDR3, the DNA is TGTGCCAGCAGTTCGGGGGTCTACAATGAGCAGTTCTTC. Translation gives CASSSGVYNEQFF.

In its sample, this clone was seen many times. The chain employs TRBV4-2 and TRBJ2-1, with TRBD2 matching over 8 bases. The junction had 0 bases not matched to a gene; V was cut back by 0 bases and J by 2 bases. The V gene's germline CDR1 is LGHNA and CDR2 YNFKEQ. There are 15 residues in the CDR3. CDR3 amino acids: CASSQEREAYNEQFF. The CDR3 nucleotides are TGTGCCAGCAGCCAAGAGCGGGAGGCCTACAATGAGCAGTTCTTC.

This clone was counted only a few times. The chain uses TRBV7-9 and TRBJ1-6, with 12 positions matching TRBD1. CDR3 size: 17 residues. Unmatched junction bases numbered 11, after V lost 5 bases and J lost 9 bases. Germline V CDR1 and CDR2: SEHNR, FQNEAQ (reference sequence). CDR3: CASSGPGTGGRFSPLHF. The DNA for the CDR3 is TGTGCCAGCAGCGGACCCGGGACAGGGGGCAGATTTTCACCCCTCCACTTT.

This clone was recorded once. V gene TRBV5-1 combines with J gene TRBJ2-5, with TRBD2 matching over 7 bases. TRBJ2-7 matches the DNA end more closely, so the J call is doubtful. The CDR3 runs 16 residues. Germline CDR1 SGHRS, CDR2 YFSETQ. CDR3 nucleotide sequence: TGCGCCAGCAGCTTGGCCGTACAGGCGGGGGACTACGAGCAGTACTTC. Encoded protein: CASSLAVQAGDYEQYF.

The chain has TRBV6-5 and TRBJ1-2; 11 bases map to TRBD1. This CDR3 contains 13 residues. V lost 8 bases and J lost 7; bases outside the gene matches: 6. Per the germline V gene, CDR1 is MNHEY and CDR2 is SVGAGI. The CDR3 nucleotides are TGTGCCAGCTCTGGACAGGGGGCTTCTGGCTACACCTTC. Protein sequence: CASSGQGASGYTF.

The chain combines TRBV29-1 with TRBJ1-2; D ambiguous. The CDR3 totals 12 residues. V was pared by 4 bases and J by 4 bases, with 10 bases between. Germline CDR1 reads SQVTM; CDR2 reads ANQGSEA. The CDR3 region has the DNA TGCAGCGTTGTTTCGCCCAGCTATGGCTACACCTTC. This gives the protein CSVVSPSYGYTF.

This chain uses TRBV7-9 with TRBJ2-3; TRBD1 matches 7 bases. CDR1 is SEHNR, CDR2 FQNEAQ, per germline (reference sequence). V was pared by 5 bases and J by 0 bases, with 5 bases of the junction left unmatched. CDR3 size: 15 residues. This CDR3 reads CASSPTGQSTDTQYF. The CDR3 DNA follows: TGTGCCAGCAGCCCCACGGGACAGAGCACAGATACGCAGTATTTT.

This clone came up a few times. J is TRBJ1-4 and V is TRBV9; D perhaps matches TRBD1 (6 bases). With 0 bases removed from V and 8 bases from J, the gap between germline ends came to 14 bases. This CDR3 spans 15 amino acids. Germline assignment: CDR1 SGDLS and CDR2 YYNGEE. CDR3 nucleotide sequence: TGTGCCAGCAGCGTAGAGGGGTTCCAGGGGGAAAAACTGTTTTTT. This sequence encodes CASSVEGFQGEKLFF.

V usage is TRBV10-3 and J usage is TRBJ2-3; 14 bases match TRBD2. Per the germline V gene, CDR1 is ENHRY and CDR2 is SYGVKD. The ends lost 4 bases at V and 1 base at J; junction bases unmatched: 7. The CDR3 has 18 residues. The CDR3 DNA reads as TGTGCCATCAGTGTGGGACTAGCGGGGGTCCGGGGCACAGATACGCAGTATTTT. It specifies CAISVGLAGVRGTDTQYF.

This clone was recorded only once. This chain connects TRBV7-9 to TRBJ2-1; TRBD2 agrees at 9 bases. V shed 5 bases and J 3 bases; nucleotides not matched to a gene: 8. The germline gives CDR1 SEHNR, CDR2 FQNEAQ (reference sequence). CDR3 size: 16 residues. The CDR3: CASSKIAGVLYNEQFF. In DNA, the CDR3 is TGTGCCAGCAGCAAAATAGCGGGGGTGCTCTACAATGAGCAGTTCTTC.

The gene calls are TRBV7-9 and TRBJ2-1, with 11 bases lining up with TRBD2. V dropped 4 bases and J dropped 3; count of bases not matched to a gene: 5. CDR1 is SEHNR, CDR2 FQNEAQ, per germline (reference sequence). This CDR3 has 16 residues. The CDR3: CASSWTLAGDYNEQFF. For the CDR3, the DNA is TGTGCCAGCAGCTGGACACTAGCGGGGGACTACAATGAGCAGTTCTTC.

V and J are TRBV2 and TRBJ1-4; D unclear. Trimming removed 7 bases from V and 0 bases from J, with 18 bases in between. CDR1 is SNHLY, CDR2 FYNNEI, per germline. The CDR3 extends over 17 amino acids. In nucleotides, the CDR3 is TGTGCCAGCATTAAACATATCTGGGCAGCAACTAATGAAAAACTGTTTTTT. Protein: CASIKHIWAATNEKLFF.